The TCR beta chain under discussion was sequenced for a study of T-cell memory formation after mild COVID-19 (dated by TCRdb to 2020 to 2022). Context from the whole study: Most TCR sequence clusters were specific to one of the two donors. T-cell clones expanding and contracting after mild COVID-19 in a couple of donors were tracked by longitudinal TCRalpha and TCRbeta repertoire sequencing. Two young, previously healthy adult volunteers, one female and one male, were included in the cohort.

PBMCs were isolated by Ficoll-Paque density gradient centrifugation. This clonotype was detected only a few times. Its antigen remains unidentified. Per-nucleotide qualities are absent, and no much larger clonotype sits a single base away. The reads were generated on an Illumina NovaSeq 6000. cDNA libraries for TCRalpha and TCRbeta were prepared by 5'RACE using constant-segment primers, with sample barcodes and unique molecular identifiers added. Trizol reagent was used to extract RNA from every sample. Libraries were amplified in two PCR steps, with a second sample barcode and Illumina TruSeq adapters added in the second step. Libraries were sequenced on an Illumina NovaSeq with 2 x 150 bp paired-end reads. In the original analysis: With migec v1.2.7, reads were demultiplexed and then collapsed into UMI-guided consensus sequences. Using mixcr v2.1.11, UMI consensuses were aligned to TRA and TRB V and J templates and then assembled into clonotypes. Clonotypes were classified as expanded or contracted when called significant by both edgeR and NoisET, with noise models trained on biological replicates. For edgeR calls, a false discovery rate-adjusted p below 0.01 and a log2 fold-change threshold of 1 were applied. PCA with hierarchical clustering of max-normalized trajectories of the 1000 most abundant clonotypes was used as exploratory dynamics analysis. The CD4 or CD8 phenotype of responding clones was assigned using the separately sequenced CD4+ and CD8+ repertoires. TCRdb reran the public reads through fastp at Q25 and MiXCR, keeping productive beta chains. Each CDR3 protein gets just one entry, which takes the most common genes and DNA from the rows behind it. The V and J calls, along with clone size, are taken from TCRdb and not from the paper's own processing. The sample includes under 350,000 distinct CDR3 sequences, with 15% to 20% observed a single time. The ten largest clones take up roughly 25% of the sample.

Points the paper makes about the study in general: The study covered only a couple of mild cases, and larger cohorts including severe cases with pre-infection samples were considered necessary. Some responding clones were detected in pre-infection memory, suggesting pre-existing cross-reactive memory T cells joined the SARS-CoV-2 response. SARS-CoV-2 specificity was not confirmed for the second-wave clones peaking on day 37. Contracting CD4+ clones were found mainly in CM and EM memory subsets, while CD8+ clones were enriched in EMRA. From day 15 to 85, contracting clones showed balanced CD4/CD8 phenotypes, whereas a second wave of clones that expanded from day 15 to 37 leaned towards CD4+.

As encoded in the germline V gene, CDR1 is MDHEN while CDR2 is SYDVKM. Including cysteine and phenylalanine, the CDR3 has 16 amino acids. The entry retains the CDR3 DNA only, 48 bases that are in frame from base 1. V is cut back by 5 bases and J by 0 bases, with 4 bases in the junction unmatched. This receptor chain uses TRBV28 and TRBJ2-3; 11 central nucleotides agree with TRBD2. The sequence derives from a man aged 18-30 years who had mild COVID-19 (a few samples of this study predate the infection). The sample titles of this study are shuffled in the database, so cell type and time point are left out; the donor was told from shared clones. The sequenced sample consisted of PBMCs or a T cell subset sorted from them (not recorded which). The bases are TGTGCCAGCAGTACCTGGACTAGCGGGAGCACAGATACGCAGTATTTT. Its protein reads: CASSTWTSGSTDTQYF.